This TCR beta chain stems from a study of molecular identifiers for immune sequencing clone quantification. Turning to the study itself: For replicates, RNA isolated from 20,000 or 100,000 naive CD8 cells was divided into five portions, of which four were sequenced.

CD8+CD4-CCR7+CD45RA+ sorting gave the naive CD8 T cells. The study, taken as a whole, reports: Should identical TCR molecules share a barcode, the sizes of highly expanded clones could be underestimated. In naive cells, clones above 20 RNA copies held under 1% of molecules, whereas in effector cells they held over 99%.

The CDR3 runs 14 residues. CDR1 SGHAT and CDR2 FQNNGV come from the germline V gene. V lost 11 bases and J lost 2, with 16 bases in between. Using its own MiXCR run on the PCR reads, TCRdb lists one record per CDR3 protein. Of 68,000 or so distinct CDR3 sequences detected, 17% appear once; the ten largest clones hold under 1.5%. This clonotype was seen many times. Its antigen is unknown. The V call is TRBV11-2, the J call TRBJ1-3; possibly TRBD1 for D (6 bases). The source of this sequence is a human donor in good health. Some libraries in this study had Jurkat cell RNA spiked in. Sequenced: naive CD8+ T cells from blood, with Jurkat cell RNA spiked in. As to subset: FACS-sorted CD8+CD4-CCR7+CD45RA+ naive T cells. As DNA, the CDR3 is TGTGCCGGAAGGGGGGGGCCTCCTGGAAACACCATATATTTT. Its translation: CAGRGGPPGNTIYF.